The 26 T cell receptor beta chains in this list originate from one sample, sequenced in a study of T cells in Graves' hyperthyroidism and ophthalmopathy. RNA transcripts yielded amplified TCR beta CDR3 regions. HTBI primers were the set used in a first-round RT-PCR of the TCR CDR3. One entry per CDR3 protein results from TCRdb running MiXCR on the multiplex PCR reads. Here the sample spans about 200,000 distinct CDR3 sequences, about a sixth being singletons. Source material: blood. All receptors come from a woman aged 50 to 60 with Graves' hyperthyroidism.

The table lists this clonotype with a few counts. This rearrangement joins TRBV9 to TRBJ1-3, with TRBD1 matching over 10 bases. Looked up from germline, CDR1 is SGDLS and CDR2 is YYNGEE. This CDR3 comprises 17 residues. The junction had 3 bases not matched to a gene; V was cut back by 0 bases and J by 0 bases. CDR3 coding DNA: TGTGCCAGCAGCGTAGAGGGGACAGGGGTCTCTGGAAACACCATATATTTT. Its translation: CASSVEGTGVSGNTIYF.

The table lists this clonotype with many counts. The chain carries TRBV11-1 and TRBJ2-1; 7 bases agree with TRBD2. CDR3 length: 15 amino acids. V lost 5 bases, J lost 4 bases, and 8 bases stayed unmatched. Germline V gene sequence: CDR1 SGHAT, CDR2 FQDESV (reference sequence). The CDR3 region is CASSPHSAGYNEQFF. The DNA of the CDR3 is TGTGCCAGCAGCCCTCACTCAGCGGGGTACAATGAGCAGTTCTTC.

With respect to this clonotype: A single base separates this from a much larger clone, so it may be a read error. The gene calls are TRBV27 and TRBJ2-1; TRBD2 matches 7 bases. J was trimmed by 10 bases and V by 4 bases; bases with no gene match: 7. The CDR3 spans 13 residues. Germline V gene lookup returns CDR1 MNHEY and CDR2 SMNVEV (reference sequence). The CDR3 region is CASSYGRIYEQFF. For the CDR3, the DNA is TGTGCCAGCAGTTACGGGAGGATTTACGAGCAGTTCTTC.

The genes are TRBV20-1 and TRBJ2-1, with D hard to call. From germline, CDR1 is DFQATT and CDR2 SNEGSKA (reference sequence). This CDR3 has 13 residues. Trimming shortened V by 3 bases and J by 6 bases, and 12 bases separated the two germline ends. In DNA, the CDR3 is TGCAGTGCTAGCGGAGTAGTTCGCAATGAGCAGTTCTTC. It encodes CSASGVVRNEQFF.

A remark on this clonotype: One base away lies a much larger clone, so this may be a sequencing read error. The CDR3 sequence: CATSDLPGPGFNEQYF. CDR3 DNA sequence: TGTGCCACCAGTGATTTACCAGGTCCCGGGTTCAATGAGCAGTACTTC. The J gene is TRBJ2-7, the V gene TRBV24-1; D ambiguous. CDR1 is KGHDR, CDR2 SFDVKD, per germline. V lost 1 base, J lost 7 bases, and 19 bases lay in between. The CDR3 totals 16 residues.

V usage is TRBV29-1 and J usage is TRBJ2-3; TRBD2 matches 7 bases. The CDR3 consists of 15 residues. CDR1 is SQVTM, CDR2 ANQGSEA, per germline. J was trimmed by 2 bases and V by 6 bases; bases with no gene match: 11. In nucleotides, the CDR3 is TGCAGCGTCGGGTCTAAAGCGGGATACACAGATACGCAGTATTTT. It yields the protein CSVGSKAGYTDTQYF.

This clonotype was observed many times. V and J are TRBV27 and TRBJ2-2, with D possibly being TRBD1 or TRBD2 (7 bases each). The CDR3 spans 14 residues. The V gene's germline CDR1 is MNHEY and CDR2 SMNVEV (reference sequence). The V end lost 5 bases, the J end lost 7 bases, and 14 bases lay between the germline ends. The DNA for the CDR3 is TGTGCCAGCAGTATGACAGGGAGGGACGGGGAGCTGTTTTTT. It translates to CASSMTGRDGELFF.

The CDR3 DNA is TGTGCCAGCAGGAAACTAGCGGGGAGAACAGATACGCAGTATTTT. It specifies CASRKLAGRTDTQYF. The chain recombines TRBV11-1 with TRBJ2-3, with TRBD2 identical over 10 bases. From germline, CDR1 is SGHAT and CDR2 FQDESV (reference sequence). This CDR3 is built from 15 residues. Trimming cost V 6 bases and J 3 bases; bases outside gene matches: 6. Full variable domain (missing parts from reference TRBV11-1 and TRBJ2-3): EAEVAQSPRYKITEKSQAVAFWCDPISGHATLYWYRQILGQGPELLVQFQDESVVDDSQLPKDRFSAERLKGVDSTLKIQPAELGDSAMYLCASRKLAGRTDTQYFGPGTRLTVL.

This clonotype was counted ten times or more. V is TRBV12-3 or TRBV12-4 and J is TRBJ2-1; TRBD2 agrees at 15 bases. V was pared by 5 bases and J by 0 bases, with 5 bases of the junction left unmatched. This CDR3 spans 18 amino acids. CDR3: CASSRTSGRANSYNEQFF. The CDR3 bases are TGTGCCAGCAGTAGGACTAGCGGGAGGGCAAACTCCTACAATGAGCAGTTCTTC.

In its sample, this clonotype was seen a few times. This chain connects TRBV30 to TRBJ1-2, with D hard to call. The CDR3 contains 15 residues. V was pared by 3 bases and J by 0 bases, with 14 bases between. Germline V lookup: CDR1 GTSNPN, CDR2 SVGIG (reference sequence). The CDR3 DNA reads TGTGCCTGGAGCGCCTTTAGGGCAGCTAACTATGGCTACACCTTC. Protein product: CAWSAFRAANYGYTF.

This clonotype was counted ten times or more. The chain is built from TRBV6-2 or TRBV6-3 and TRBJ2-7; TRBD1 matches at 7 bases. Germline lookup yields CDR1 MNHEY and CDR2 SVGEGT. The CDR3 runs 14 residues. V was pared by 5 bases and J by 5 bases, with 9 bases of the junction left unmatched. The CDR3 is CASSLQGTRNEQYF. CDR3 in DNA: TGTGCCAGCAGTCTACAGGGGACGAGAAACGAGCAGTACTTC.

This clonotype came up many times. The chain joins TRBV20-1 to TRBJ2-1; tentative D call: TRBD2 (7 bases). Trimming removed 3 bases at V and 2 bases at J, with 20 bases between. The CDR3 is 17 amino acids. Per germline, CDR1 DFQATT and CDR2 SNEGSKA (reference sequence). CDR3 protein: CSASKGGLAETYNEQFF. DNA of the CDR3: TGCAGTGCTAGTAAGGGGGGGCTAGCGGAGACCTACAATGAGCAGTTCTTC.

The chain recombines TRBV6-1 with TRBJ1-1; D is unclear. Trimming took 3 bases from V and 3 from J, leaving 11 bases between them. The CDR3 has 14 amino acids. Germline assignment: CDR1 MNHNS and CDR2 SASEGT. The CDR3 reads CASSERVLDTEAFF. In nucleotides, the CDR3 is TGTGCCAGCAGTGAGCGTGTTTTGGACACTGAAGCTTTCTTT.

The chain combines TRBV6-1 with TRBJ2-6; TRBD1 is a possible D gene (6 bases). Trimming pared 4 bases from V and 1 base from J, leaving 8 bases between. Germline V gene sequence: CDR1 MNHNS, CDR2 SASEGT. The CDR3 totals 15 residues. The CDR3 here is CASSAGVSGANVLTF. The CDR3 nucleotides read TGTGCCAGCAGTGCAGGGGTGTCTGGGGCCAACGTCCTGACTTTC.

This clonotype came up many times. The CDR3 nucleotides read TGTGCCAGCAGTTTTGGGGGGGACTATGGCTACACCTTC. Its translation: CASSFGGDYGYTF. This chain joins TRBV7-9 and TRBJ1-2; D might be TRBD1 (5 bases). CDR1 and CDR2 from the germline V gene are SEHNR and FQNEAQ (reference sequence). The CDR3 runs 13 residues. V was pared by 6 bases and J by 3 bases, with 11 bases between. Full variable domain (missing parts from reference TRBV7-9 and TRBJ1-2): DTGVSQNPRHKITKRGQNVTFRCDPISEHNRLYWYRQTLGQGPEFLTYFQNEAQLEKSRLLSDRFSAERPKGSFSTLEIQRTEQGDSAMYLCASSFGGDYGYTFGSGTRLTVV.

In its sample, this clonotype was seen many times. The chain is built from TRBV28 and TRBJ1-5; 7 bases map to TRBD1. This CDR3 has 16 amino acids. Germline assignment: CDR1 MDHEN and CDR2 SYDVKM. Unmatched junction bases numbered 9, after V lost 3 bases and J lost 4 bases. The CDR3 nucleotides read TGTGCCAGCAGTTTGGGTGGGGCAGGGGGAAATCAGCCCCAGCATTTT. Protein sequence: CASSLGGAGGNQPQHF.

This clonotype showed up many times. This sequence joins TRBV29-1 and TRBJ2-2; maybe TRBD2 (5 bases). The CDR3 loop spans 13 amino acids. The germline V gene has CDR1 SQVTM and CDR2 ANQGSEA. Deletions cut 4 bases from V and 0 bases from J, with 6 bases between. For the CDR3, the DNA is TGCAGCGTTGCCGGGACGAACACCGGGGAGCTGTTTTTT. It encodes CSVAGTNTGELFF.

This rearrangement joins TRBV6-1 to TRBJ2-1; 9 nucleotides align to TRBD2. The CDR3 runs 16 residues. Looked up from germline, CDR1 is MNHNS and CDR2 is SASEGT. The V gene end was trimmed by 6 bases and the J gene end by 0 bases; junction bases not matched to a gene: 6. The CDR3 reads CASRRAGGPSYNEQFF. In DNA form, the CDR3 reads TGTGCCAGCAGACGGGCGGGAGGGCCCTCCTACAATGAGCAGTTCTTC.

This clonotype was seen a handful of times. The rearrangement joins TRBV19 to TRBJ1-1; D possibly corresponds to TRBD1 (5 bases). The V gene's germline CDR1 is LNHDA and CDR2 SQIVND (reference sequence). V was cut by 7 bases and J by 3 bases, with 18 bases left in between. The CDR3 is made up of 15 amino acids. CDR3 in DNA: TGTGCCAGTACAGGGTACTTTGGTATGGACACTGAAGCTTTCTTT. Its protein product is CASTGYFGMDTEAFF. Complete variable domain (other parts from reference TRBV19 and TRBJ1-1): DGGITQSPKYLFRKEGQNVTLSCEQNLNHDAMYWYRQDPGQGLRLIYYSQIVNDFQKGDIAEGYSVSREKKESFPLTVTSAQKNPTAFYLCASTGYFGMDTEAFFGQGTRLTVV.

The chain joins TRBV12-3 or TRBV12-4 to TRBJ1-2, with D maybe TRBD1 (6 bases). The CDR3 has 14 residues. The V end was cut by 6 bases, the J end by 6 bases, with 17 bases between. CDR3 sequence reads: CASSPNRATNGYTF. Here the CDR3 DNA reads TGTGCCAGCAGCCCCAACAGGGCCACGAATGGCTACACCTTC.

At least ten counts were recorded for this clonotype. The genes are TRBV12-3 or TRBV12-4 and TRBJ2-1, with no clear D. The CDR3 spans 15 residues. The germline V and J ends were trimmed by 5 bases and 4 bases, with 15 bases remaining between them. CDR3 DNA: TGTGCCAGCAGTGACGTTGATGCGAAATACAATGAGCAGTTCTTC. It codes for CASSDVDAKYNEQFF.

This clonotype was detected many times. The chain joins TRBV12-3 or TRBV12-4 to TRBJ1-2, with a tentative D call TRBD1 (5 bases). V was pared by 2 bases and J by 3 bases, with 16 bases between. The CDR3 length is 16 residues. CDR3 DNA sequence: TGTGCCAGCAGTTTAAGACCCACGTGGGGGGACTATGGCTACACCTTC. Translating it yields CASSLRPTWGDYGYTF.

The chain joins TRBV5-1 to TRBJ1-1, with no clear D. This CDR3 has 13 residues. Trimming pared 5 bases from V and 3 bases from J, leaving 11 bases between. CDR1 is SGHRS and CDR2 is YFSETQ in the germline V gene. DNA of the CDR3: TGCGCCAGCAGAAGAGACGGAGACACTGAAGCTTTCTTT. It yields the protein CASRRDGDTEAFF.

This clonotype showed up many times. The chain employs TRBV12-3 or TRBV12-4 and TRBJ2-1; no clear D gene. Between the trimmed V and J ends, which lost 8 bases and 5 bases, there was a span of 10 bases. The length of the CDR3 is 12 residues. CDR3 in DNA: TGTGCCAGCCTTGACACGAACAATGAGCAGTTCTTC. Encoded protein: CASLDTNNEQFF.

At least ten counts were recorded for this clonotype. This chain connects TRBV11-2 to TRBJ2-7; D is unresolved. The CDR3 consists of 13 residues. The germline CDR1 and CDR2 sequences are SGHAT and FQNNGV. The V end was cut by 8 bases, the J end by 0 bases, with 11 bases between. In nucleotides, the CDR3 is TGTGCCAGCTTGGGCAGGAGCTCCTACGAGCAGTACTTC. This sequence encodes CASLGRSSYEQYF.

The V gene is TRBV29-1, the J gene TRBJ2-1; possible D gene TRBD2, 5 bases. The germline V gene encodes CDR1 SQVTM and CDR2 ANQGSEA. This CDR3 is built from 11 residues. Trimming left V 6 bases short and J 10 bases short, with 13 bases between. The CDR3 spells CSVGNWAEQFF. The CDR3 bases are TGCAGCGTCGGGAACTGGGCCGAGCAGTTCTTC.